This record covers a single TCR beta chain. Repertoires were generated with immunoSEQ multiplex PCR, while TCRdb's copy carries only in-frame clones and drops some. The data hold about 190,000 clones, with 87% observed a single time. This sample was taken from a study of blood T cell repertoires in COVID-19. CDR3 size: 15 residues. Germline V gene sequence: CDR1 MNHEY, CDR2 SVGAGI. V was shortened by 5 bases and J by 0 bases, with 8 bases between the two germline ends. Sequenced input: peripheral blood. The V call is TRBV6-5, the J call TRBJ2-6, with D possibly TRBD2 on 5 matching bases. The clonotype was recovered from a man aged 55 to 69 with active or convalescent COVID-19. The CDR3 protein is CASSTGSSGANVLTF. DNA of the CDR3: TGTGCCAGCAGTACGGGGAGCTCTGGGGCCAACGTCCTGACTTTC.